This T cell receptor beta chain was obtained from a study of blood T cell repertoires in COVID-19. Study in general: PBMCs, B-cell-depleted T cells, or T cells provided the cDNA or gDNA that made up the material.

The CDR3 sequence is 16 residues long. Germline V gene lookup returns CDR1 SGDLS and CDR2 YYNGEE. After removal of 3 bases from V and 1 base from J, the junction contained 5 bases not matched to a gene. In the original processing: Amplification of reference gene primers provided the estimated nucleated cell counts. Assay: immunoSEQ multiplex PCR; the TCRdb copy retains only in-frame clones and omits some. V and J calls and clone size follow that table, whereas D and trimming were derived from the DNA. The repertoire holds a few hundred thousand clones, with 85% as singletons. The material sequenced was peripheral blood. The V call is TRBV9, the J call TRBJ2-2; 8 positions agree with TRBD1. The clonotype was recovered from a young woman with acute or convalescent COVID-19. The CDR3 DNA sequence: TGTGCCAGCAGCGCTAGTGGGACAGGGAACACCGGGGAGCTGTTTTTT. It specifies CASSASGTGNTGELFF.